This is a list of T cell receptor beta chains from one sample in a study of T cells in tumors after PD-1 blockade. Using immunoSEQ multiplex PCR, the repertoire was profiled, and TCRdb retains in-frame clones only, with some absent. This sample yields approximately 47,000 clones, of which over 75% are seen a single time; roughly 4% belongs to the top ten. The sample consisted of PBMCs, taken before anti-PD-1 treatment. The receptors shown here come from a human donor with basal cell carcinoma. CDR3s include the opening cysteine and the closing phenylalanine or tryptophan. A D gene is named only where the DNA matches it firmly. Rows may omit the clone size; those that give it use once, few, many or a size class.

D,V,size,J,CDR3,DNA
TRBD1,TRBV2,.,TRBJ1-2,CASRRQGGYGYTF,TGTGCCAGCAGGAGACAGGGCGGCTATGGCTACACCTTC
.,TRBV10-2,.,TRBJ2-7,CASSPQRSSYEQYF,TGCGCCAGCAGTCCCCAGAGGAGCTCCTACGAGCAGTACTTC
.,TRBV24-1,.,TRBJ2-5,CATSDPGTRQETQYF,TGTGCCACCAGTGATCCCGGGACAAGACAAGAGACCCAGTACTTC
.,TRBV3-1/TRBV3-2,.,TRBJ1-4,CASSRNFQSATNEKLFF,TGTGCCAGCAGCCGAAATTTCCAAAGTGCAACTAATGAAAAACTGTTTTTT
.,TRBV30,.,TRBJ1-1,CAWNLQGMGEAFF,TGTGCCTGGAACTTACAGGGTATGGGTGAAGCTTTCTTT
TRBD2,TRBV5-4,once,TRBJ2-2,CASSTGTSGGSTGELFF,TGTGCCAGCAGCACGGGGACTAGCGGGGGTAGCACCGGGGAGCTGTTTTTT
TRBD1,TRBV6-2/TRBV6-3,.,TRBJ2-5,CASSRVEGQMKTQYF,TGTGCCAGCAGTCGAGTAGAGGGACAGATGAAGACCCAGTACTTC
.,TRBV5-1,.,TRBJ1-6,CASSLQEDRPLHF,TGCGCCAGCAGCTTGCAGGAGGACAGACCCCTCCACTTT
.,TRBV29-1,.,TRBJ1-5,CSVVEAPNQPQHF,TGCAGCGTTGTTGAAGCTCCCAATCAGCCCCAGCATTTT
.,TRBV7-9,.,TRBJ2-5,CASSSSGIAGETQYF,TGTGCCAGCAGCTCTTCAGGGATTGCAGGGGAGACCCAGTACTTC
TRBD1,TRBV5-4,.,TRBJ2-2,CASSPVPGQTGELFF,TGTGCCAGCAGCCCCGTCCCGGGACAGACCGGGGAGCTGTTTTTT
TRBD1,TRBV13,.,TRBJ2-7,CASSLGPGQDSYEQYF,TGTGCCAGCAGCTTAGGGCCGGGACAGGACTCCTACGAGCAGTACTTC
TRBD2,TRBV4-1,.,TRBJ2-2,CASSPPTSGGTGELFF,TGCGCCAGCAGCCCGCCGACTAGCGGGGGGACCGGGGAGCTGTTTTTT
.,TRBV6-5,.,TRBJ1-1,CASDRNTEAFF,TGTGCCAGCGACAGGAACACTGAAGCTTTCTTT
.,TRBV30,.,TRBJ2-7,CAWEGGRAYEQYF,TGTGCCTGGGAGGGGGGAAGGGCGTACGAGCAGTACTTC
.,TRBV19,.,TRBJ2-5,CASGPRTEKETQYF,TGTGCCAGTGGACCTCGGACAGAAAAAGAGACCCAGTACTTC
.,TRBV6-5,.,TRBJ1-4,CASSYSQQGIHEKLFF,TGTGCCAGCAGTTACTCCCAACAGGGAATTCATGAAAAACTGTTTTTT
.,TRBV21-1,.,TRBJ2-5,CASSKGEGEETQYF,TGTGCCAGCAGCAAAGGCGAGGGGGAAGAGACCCAGTACTTC
TRBD2,TRBV6-4,few,TRBJ2-1,CASSAEDGGGEQFF,TGTGCCAGCAGTGCCGAAGACGGCGGGGGTGAGCAGTTCTTC
.,TRBV7-8,.,TRBJ2-7,CASSTGAGDSYEQYF,TGTGCCAGCAGCACTGGGGCAGGGGACTCCTACGAGCAGTACTTC
TRBD1,TRBV5-5,.,TRBJ2-7,CASSRWTGQYEQYF,TGTGCCAGCAGCCGCTGGACAGGGCAATACGAGCAGTACTTC
TRBD1,TRBV7-6,.,TRBJ2-7,CASSLGTGKSSYEQYF,TGTGCCAGCAGCTTAGGGACAGGGAAATCCTCCTACGAGCAGTACTTC
.,TRBV30,.,TRBJ2-6,CAWSVQGGNSGANVLTF,TGTGCCTGGAGTGTACAGGGAGGAAACTCTGGGGCCAACGTCCTGACTTTC
.,TRBV24-1,.,TRBJ2-1,CATSAGSAPYNEQFF,TGTGCCACCAGTGCCGGTTCCGCCCCTTACAATGAGCAGTTCTTC
.,TRBV13,few,TRBJ2-5,CASSLAWGETQYF,TGTGCCAGCAGCTTAGCGTGGGGAGAGACCCAGTACTTC
.,TRBV6-1,once,TRBJ1-1,CASSDVRLNTEAFF,TGTGCCAGCAGTGATGTCCGACTGAACACTGAAGCTTTCTTT
.,TRBV7-2,.,TRBJ1-3,CASSSAGGNTIYF,TGTGCCAGCAGCTCTGCCGGCGGAAACACCATATATTTT
TRBD1,TRBV19,.,TRBJ2-7,CASSLFDRDYEQYF,TGTGCCAGTAGCCTTTTCGACAGGGACTACGAGCAGTACTTC
.,TRBV30,.,TRBJ1-1,CAWSRINTEAFF,TGTGCCTGGAGTAGAATTAACACTGAAGCTTTCTTT
TRBD2,TRBV27,.,TRBJ2-5,CASSLTGTSGAPETQYF,TGTGCCAGCAGTCTCACTGGGACTAGCGGGGCACCAGAGACCCAGTACTTC
.,TRBV13,.,TRBJ1-2,CASSGTDYGYTF,TGTGCCAGCAGCGGGACTGATTATGGCTACACCTTC